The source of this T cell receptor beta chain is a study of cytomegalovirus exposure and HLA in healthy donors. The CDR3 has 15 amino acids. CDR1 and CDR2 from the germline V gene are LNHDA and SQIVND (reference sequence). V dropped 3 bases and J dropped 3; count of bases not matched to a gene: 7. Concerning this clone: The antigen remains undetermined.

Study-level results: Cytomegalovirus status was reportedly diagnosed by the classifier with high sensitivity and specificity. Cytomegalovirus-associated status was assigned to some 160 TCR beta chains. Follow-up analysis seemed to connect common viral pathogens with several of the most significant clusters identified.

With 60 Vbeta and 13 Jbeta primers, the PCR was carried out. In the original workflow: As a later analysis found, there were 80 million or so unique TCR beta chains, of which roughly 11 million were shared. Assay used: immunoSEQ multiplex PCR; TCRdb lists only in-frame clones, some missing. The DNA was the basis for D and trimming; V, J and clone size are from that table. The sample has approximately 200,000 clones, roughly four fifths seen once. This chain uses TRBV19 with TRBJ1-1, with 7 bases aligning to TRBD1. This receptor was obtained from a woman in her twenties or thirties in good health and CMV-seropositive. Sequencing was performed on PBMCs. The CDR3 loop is CASSIRNRGDTEAFF. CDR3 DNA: TGTGCCAGTAGTATTCGAAACAGGGGTGACACTGAAGCTTTCTTT.